This TCR beta chain was found in a study of regulatory T cells in long-lasting Graves disease. Comment on this clonotype: The antigen remains undetermined.

Time point here: newly diagnosed GD, antithyroid drugs for less than 3 months. Making the TCR library involved RNA that had been extracted from PBMCs. The authors drew patients from an endocrinology department in Xi'an, China. Construction of the TCR beta libraries employed iRepertoire HTBI primers in conjunction with Arm-PCR of CDR3 regions. TCRdb reanalysed the multiplex PCR reads using MiXCR and keeps one entry per CDR3 protein. The data show hundreds of thousands of distinct CDR3 sequences, approximately 15% seen once. Whole-study findings and limits: Persistent patients had a count of shared public clonotypes (under 3,000) that exceeded that of new patients (around 910).

The same data also contributed to another study, on T cells in Graves' hyperthyroidism and ophthalmopathy. Turning to that study: From stable hyperthyroidism, ophthalmopathy was set apart by a 13 V-J model.

The sequence was collected from a woman between 25 and 40 years old with Graves disease. The sequences come from peripheral blood mononuclear cells (PBMCs), collected at new diagnosis, from a patient treated with antithyroid drugs.

The CDR3, as DNA: TGTGCCAGCAGCCCCTCAGGGTTCACTGAAGCTTTCTTT. This translates into CASSPSGFTEAFF. The chain employs TRBV11-2 and TRBJ1-1, with TRBD1 as a possible D gene (5 bases). CDR1 and CDR2 (germline): SGHAT, FQNNGV. The CDR3 is made up of 13 amino acids. Trimming removed 5 bases at V and 4 bases at J, with 11 bases between.